This T cell receptor beta chain was profiled in a study of blood T cell repertoires in COVID-19. Libraries were prepared by immunoSEQ multiplex PCR; TCRdb keeps only in-frame clonotypes and omits some of them. The sample includes about 300,000 clones, roughly 86% of them seen just once. The V gene lost 3 bases and the J gene lost 0 bases, with 10 bases spanning the gap. CDR1 and CDR2 (germline): SGDLS, YYNGEE. The CDR3 contains 15 residues. This clonotype was obtained from a woman aged 45-65 years with acute or convalescent COVID-19. The sequencing sample was made of peripheral blood. The V and J genes are TRBV9 and TRBJ2-1, with no clear D. For the CDR3, the DNA is TGTGCCAGCAGCGCTCGTACCAGCTCCTACAATGAGCAGTTCTTC. Amino acid sequence: CASSARTSSYNEQFF.